This T cell receptor beta chain was captured in a study of T cell responses to AZD1222 COVID-19 vaccine. Across the study: Second-dose recipients at about 4 or about 12 weeks were treated as one pooled group. Study-level results: Nearly half of spike-specific TCRs reportedly target unmutated variant regions. There were mostly white British donors and more females than males, and clonal diversity was possibly underestimated.

V lost 9 bases and J lost 7; bases outside the gene matches: 13. The CDR3 runs to 14 residues. Germline loops: CDR1 KGHDR, CDR2 SFDVKD. Sequencing was performed with immunoSEQ multiplex PCR; in TCRdb, only in-frame clones are kept and a portion is missing. The sample yields about 120,000 clones, around 85% seen once. A word on this clone: Its target is not known.

The sample in question was peripheral blood, obtained on day 0 of AZD1222 vaccination. The genes are TRBV24-1 and TRBJ2-7, with TRBD2 matching 8 bases. This sequence originates from an adult in good health. This CDR3 reads CATSGGGIPGEQYF. The CDR3 nucleotides are TGTGCCACCTCCGGGGGGGGGATCCCAGGGGAGCAGTACTTC.